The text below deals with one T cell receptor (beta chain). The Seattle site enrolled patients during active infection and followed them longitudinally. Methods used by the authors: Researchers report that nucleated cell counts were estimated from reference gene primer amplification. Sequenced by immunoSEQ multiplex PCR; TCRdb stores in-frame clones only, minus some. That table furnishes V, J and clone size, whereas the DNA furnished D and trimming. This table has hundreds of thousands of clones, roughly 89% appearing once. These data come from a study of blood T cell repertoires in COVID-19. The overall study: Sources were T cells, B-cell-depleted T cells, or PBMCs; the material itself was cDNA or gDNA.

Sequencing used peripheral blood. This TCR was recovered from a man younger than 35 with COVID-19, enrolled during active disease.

The CDR3 loop reads CASSRKGQGPKLQQYF. The CDR3 coding sequence is TGTGCCAGCAGCCGAAAGGGGCAGGGCCCTAAGCTCCAGCAGTATTTT. The chain couples TRBV7-8 to TRBJ2-3, with D possibly matching TRBD1 (5 bases). The germline V and J ends were trimmed by 5 bases and 11 bases, with 26 bases remaining between them. The CDR3 spans 16 residues. Germline V gene sequence: CDR1 SGHVS, CDR2 FQNEAQ. The complete variable domain, with remaining parts taken from reference TRBV7-8 and TRBJ2-3, reads GAGVSQSPRYKVAKRGQDVALRCDPISGHVSLFWYQQALGQGPEFLTYFQNEAQLDKSGLPSDRFFAERPEGSVSTLKIQRTQQEDSAVYLCASSRKGQGPKLQQYFGPGTRLTVL.